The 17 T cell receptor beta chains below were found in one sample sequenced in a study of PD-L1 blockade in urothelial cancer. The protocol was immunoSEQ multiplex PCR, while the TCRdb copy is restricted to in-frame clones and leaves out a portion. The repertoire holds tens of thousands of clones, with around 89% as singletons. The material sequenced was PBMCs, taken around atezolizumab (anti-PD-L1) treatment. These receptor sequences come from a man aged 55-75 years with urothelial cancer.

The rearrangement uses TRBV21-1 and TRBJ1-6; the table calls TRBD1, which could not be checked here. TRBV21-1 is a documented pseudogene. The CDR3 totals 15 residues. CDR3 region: CASSKAARSNSPLHF. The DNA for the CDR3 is TGTGCCAGCAGCAAAGCCGCCAGGTCGAATTCACCCCTCCACTTT.

Here the CDR3 reads CASTPSGETGGEVNTEAFF. DNA of the CDR3: TGTGCCAGCACCCCAAGCGGTGAAACAGGGGGCGAAGTGAACACTGAAGCTTTCTTT. The chain carries TRBV21-1 and TRBJ1-1; the D call of TRBD1 is as the table states it, not checked on the DNA. TRBV21-1 is described as a pseudogene. CDR3 length equals 19 residues.

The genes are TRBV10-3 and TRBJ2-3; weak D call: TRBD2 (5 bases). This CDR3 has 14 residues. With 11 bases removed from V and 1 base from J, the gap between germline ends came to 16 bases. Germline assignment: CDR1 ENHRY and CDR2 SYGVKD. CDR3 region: CASRGGEGTDTQYF. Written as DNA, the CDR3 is TGTGCCTCCCGCGGAGGCGAGGGCACAGATACGCAGTATTTT.

The CDR3 here is CASSIRASGSYEQYF. For the CDR3, the DNA is TGTGCCAGTAGTATAAGGGCTAGCGGGAGCTACGAGCAGTACTTC. The V gene is TRBV19, the J gene TRBJ2-7, with 10 bases matching TRBD2. The J segment lost 3 bases and the V segment lost 2 bases, leaving 4 bases of the junction unmatched. The CDR3 spans 15 residues. Germline V gene lookup returns CDR1 LNHDA and CDR2 SQIVND (reference sequence). Full variable domain (missing parts from reference TRBV19 and TRBJ2-7): DGGITQSPKYLFRKEGQNVTLSCEQNLNHDAMYWYRQDPGQGLRLIYYSQIVNDFQKGDIAEGYSVSREKKESFPLTVTSAQKNPTAFYLCASSIRASGSYEQYFGPGTRLTVT.

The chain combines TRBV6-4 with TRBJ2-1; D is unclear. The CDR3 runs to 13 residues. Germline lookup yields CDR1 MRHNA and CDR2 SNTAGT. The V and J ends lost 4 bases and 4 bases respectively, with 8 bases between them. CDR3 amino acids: CASSVELYNEQFF. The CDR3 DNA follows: TGTGCCAGCAGTGTAGAACTGTACAATGAGCAGTTCTTC.

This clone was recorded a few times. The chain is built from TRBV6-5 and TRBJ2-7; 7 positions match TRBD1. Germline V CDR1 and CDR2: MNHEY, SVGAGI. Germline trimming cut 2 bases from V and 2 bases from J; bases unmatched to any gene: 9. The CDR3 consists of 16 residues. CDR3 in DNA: TGTGCCAGCAGTTACAGGACAGGTCCCACAACCTACGAGCAGTACTTC. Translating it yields CASSYRTGPTTYEQYF.

CDR3 sequence (DNA): TGTGCCAGCAGCCGAGGGGACATCGCACTAAACACCGGGGAGCTGTTTTTT. It translates to CASSRGDIALNTGELFF. The gene calls are TRBV14 and TRBJ2-2, with D possibly TRBD1 on 6 matching bases. With 4 bases removed from V and 2 bases from J, the gap between germline ends came to 17 bases. The V gene's germline CDR1 is SGHDN and CDR2 FVKESK. The CDR3 extends over 17 amino acids. Supplemented by reference TRBV14 and TRBJ2-2, the full variable domain reads EAGVTQFPSHSVIEKGQTVTLRCDPISGHDNLYWYRRVMGKEIKFLLHFVKESKQDESGMPNNRFLAERTGGTYSTLKVQPAELEDSGVYFCASSRGDIALNTGELFFGEGSRLTVL.

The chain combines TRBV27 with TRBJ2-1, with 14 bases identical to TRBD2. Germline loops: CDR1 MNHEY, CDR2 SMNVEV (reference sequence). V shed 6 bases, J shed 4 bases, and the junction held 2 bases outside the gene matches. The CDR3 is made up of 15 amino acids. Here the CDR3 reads CASRWTSGGYNEQFF. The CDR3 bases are TGTGCCAGCAGGTGGACTAGCGGGGGGTACAATGAGCAGTTCTTC.

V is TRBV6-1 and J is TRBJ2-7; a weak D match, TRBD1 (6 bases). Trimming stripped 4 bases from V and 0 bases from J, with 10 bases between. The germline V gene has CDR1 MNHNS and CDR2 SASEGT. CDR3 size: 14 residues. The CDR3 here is CASSVSGASYEQYF. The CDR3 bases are TGTGCCAGCAGTGTATCAGGGGCCTCCTACGAGCAGTACTTC.

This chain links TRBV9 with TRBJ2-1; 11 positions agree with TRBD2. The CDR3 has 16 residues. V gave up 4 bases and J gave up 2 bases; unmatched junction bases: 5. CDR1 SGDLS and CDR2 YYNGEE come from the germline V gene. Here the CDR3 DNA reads TGTGCCAGCAGCCCAAAACTAGCGGGGGCCTACAATGAGCAGTTCTTC. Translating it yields CASSPKLAGAYNEQFF. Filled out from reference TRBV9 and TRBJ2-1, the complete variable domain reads DSGVTQTPKHLITATGQRVTLRCSPRSGDLSVYWYQQSLDQGLQFLIQYYNGEERAKGNILERFSAQQFPDLHSELNLSSLELGDSALYFCASSPKLAGAYNEQFFGPGTRLTVL.

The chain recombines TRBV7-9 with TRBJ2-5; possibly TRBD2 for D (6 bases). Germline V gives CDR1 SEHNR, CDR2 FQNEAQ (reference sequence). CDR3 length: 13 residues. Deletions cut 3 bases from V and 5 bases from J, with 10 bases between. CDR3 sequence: CASSFGGVETQYF. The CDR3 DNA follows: TGTGCCAGCAGCTTTGGAGGGGTGGAGACCCAGTACTTC.

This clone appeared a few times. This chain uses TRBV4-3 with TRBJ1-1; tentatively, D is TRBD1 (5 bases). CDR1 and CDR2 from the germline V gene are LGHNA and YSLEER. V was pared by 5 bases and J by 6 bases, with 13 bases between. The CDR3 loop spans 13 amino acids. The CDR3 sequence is CASSYLRGSEAFF. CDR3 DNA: TGCGCCAGCAGCTACCTGCGGGGGTCTGAAGCTTTCTTT.

The DNA for the CDR3 is TGTGCCAGCCGGGGCGCGGGGGGGACGAGCGATGAGCAGTTCTTC. Translation gives CASRGAGGTSDEQFF. The chain carries TRBV6-5 and TRBJ2-1, with 9 bases fitting TRBD2. CDR1 is MNHEY and CDR2 is SVGAGI in the germline V gene. This CDR3 spans 15 amino acids. Trimming took 8 bases from V and 8 from J; bases not matched to a gene: 13.

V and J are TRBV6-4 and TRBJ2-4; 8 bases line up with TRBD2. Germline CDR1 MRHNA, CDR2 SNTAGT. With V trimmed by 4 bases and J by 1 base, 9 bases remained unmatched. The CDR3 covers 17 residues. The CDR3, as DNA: TGTGCCAGCAGTGCAGGACTAGCCGAGGGGGCCAAAAACATTCAGTACTTC. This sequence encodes CASSAGLAEGAKNIQYF.

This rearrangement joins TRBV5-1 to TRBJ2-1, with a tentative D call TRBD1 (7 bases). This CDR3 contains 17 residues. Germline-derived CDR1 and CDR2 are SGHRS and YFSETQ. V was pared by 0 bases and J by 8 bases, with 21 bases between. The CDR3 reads CASSLAVGLPQGDEQFF. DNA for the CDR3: TGCGCCAGCAGCTTGGCTGTGGGACTCCCCCAGGGGGATGAGCAGTTCTTC.

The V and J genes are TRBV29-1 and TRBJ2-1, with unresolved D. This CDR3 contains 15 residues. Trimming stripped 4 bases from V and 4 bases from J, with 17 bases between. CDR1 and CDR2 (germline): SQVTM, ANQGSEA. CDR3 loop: CSVALLASGYNEQFF. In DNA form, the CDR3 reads TGCAGCGTTGCCCTGTTAGCCTCGGGTTACAATGAGCAGTTCTTC.

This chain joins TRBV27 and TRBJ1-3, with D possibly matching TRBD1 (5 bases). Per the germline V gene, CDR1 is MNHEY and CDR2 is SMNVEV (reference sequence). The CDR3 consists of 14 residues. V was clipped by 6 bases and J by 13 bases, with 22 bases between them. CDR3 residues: CASSNKPDSWQIYF. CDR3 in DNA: TGTGCCAGCAGCAACAAACCCGACAGTTGGCAGATATATTTT.